This entry features one T cell receptor (beta chain) sequence. The antigen is not known. Germline trimming cut 1 base from V and 9 bases from J; bases unmatched to any gene: 14. The CDR3 consists of 17 residues. Germline V gene data show CDR1 as SGHNT and CDR2 as YENEEA. The sample is drawn from a study of shared clonotypes between healthy human individuals. Whole-study results and caveats: Among non-shared clonotypes, generation probabilities were lower than among those shared by all four donors. Blood alone was sampled, and tissue repertoires likely differ.

Produced via immunoSEQ multiplex PCR; TCRdb's table is partial and in-frame only. The sample shows approximately 1.1 million clones, approximately 80% of them seen only once. Specimen: memory CD4+ T cells from PBMCs. Subset indicated: CD45RA-negative fraction. This chain connects TRBV11-3 to TRBJ2-1; 8 nucleotides align to TRBD2. The origin of this receptor is a man between 18 and 35 years old in good health. Some clones in this sample may be carry-over from other donors' samples. CDR3 amino acids: CASSLAGTGLVGGEQFF. DNA of the CDR3: TGTGCCAGCAGCTTAGCTGGAACGGGACTAGTCGGTGGTGAGCAGTTCTTC.